This TCR beta chain was captured by sequencing in a study of identical twins. V lost 8 bases to trimming and J lost 10 bases; unmatched junction nucleotides: 6. There are 12 residues in the CDR3. CDR1 and CDR2 from the germline V gene are MNHEY and SVGAGI. Comment on this clonotype: Its target is not known.

Each CDR3 protein is one row after TCRdb ran MiXCR on the 5' RACE reads. The sample shows approximately 620,000 distinct CDR3 sequences, under 9% of them seen only once. Study-wide points: Invariant MAIT and iNKT cells may have partly biased zero-insertion analyses.

These same data were also listed under a study on yellow fever vaccine responses in identical twins.

The source is a woman between 18 and 29 years old in good health. Source material: PBMCs. This sequence joins TRBV6-5 and TRBJ2-1, with 9 nucleotides matching TRBD2. CDR3 nucleotides: TGTGCCAGCGGACGAAGCGGGAGGGAGCAGTTCTTC. As protein: CASGRSGREQFF.